The 22 T cell receptor beta chains below were found in one sample sequenced in a study of T-cell reconstitution after alpha-beta-depleted transplantation in children (dated by TCRdb to the mid-2010s). What this sample's treatment or condition label stands for: allogeneic hematopoietic cell transplantation with graft depleted of TCRalphabeta T cells and CD19 B cells. Receptor amplification or capture employed PCR. The run used an Illumina HiSeq 2500. TCR library preparation used molecular barcoding, with unique molecular identifiers applied to normalize quantification of the TCRbeta repertoire. Starting from the raw public reads, TCRdb applied fastp trimming at Q25, assembled clones with MiXCR and retained in-frame beta chains. Each CDR3 protein gets just one entry, which takes the most common genes and DNA from the rows behind it. The sample records approximately 980,000 distinct CDR3 sequences, less than 30% of which are singletons. About 28% of the sample is taken by the ten largest.

This material consisted of PBMCs, mostly from graft donor cells, taken 360 days after TCRalphabeta/CD19-depleted stem cell transplant. All receptors come from a boy less than two years old who had a stem cell transplant for SCID, so the T cells may come from the graft donor.

This clonotype has more than one count but fewer than ten. V is TRBV21-1 and J is TRBJ1-5. TRBV21-1 corresponds to a pseudogene. The CDR3 runs 17 residues. The CDR3 DNA sequence: TGTGCCAGCAGCAAAGCAAAGGGGATTGATAGCAATCAGCCCCAGCATTTT. It translates to CASSKAKGIDSNQPQHF.

In this sample, this clonotype turned up a few times. The chain couples TRBV28 to TRBJ2-1; D not resolved. Germline V CDR1 and CDR2: MDHEN, SYDVKM. The V and J ends lost 2 bases and 0 bases respectively, with 17 bases between them. The CDR3 totals 18 residues. The CDR3 bases are TGTGCCAGCAGTTTAATTTATAACGTTCCTAGCTCCTACAATGAGCAGTTCTTC. Encoded protein: CASSLIYNVPSSYNEQFF.

The rearrangement joins TRBV20-1 to TRBJ1-5; perhaps TRBD1 as D (5 bases). The CDR3 extends over 15 amino acids. Germline V gene data show CDR1 as DFQATT and CDR2 as SNEGSKA (reference sequence). The V gene lost 1 base and the J gene lost 4 bases, with 14 bases spanning the gap. The CDR3 loop reads CSARGSSSGNQPQHF. The CDR3 bases are TGCAGTGCTAGAGGGTCCTCCTCAGGGAATCAGCCCCAGCATTTT.

The chain has TRBV29-1 and TRBJ2-3; tentative D call: TRBD2 (5 bases). The germline V gene has CDR1 SQVTM and CDR2 ANQGSEA. Trimming removed 2 bases at V and 8 bases at J, with 8 bases between. The CDR3 runs 11 residues. Written as DNA, the CDR3 is TGCAGCGTTGAATGGGGAGCTACGCAGTATTTT. This sequence encodes CSVEWGATQYF.

This clonotype was seen ten or more times. The CDR3 DNA sequence: TGCGCCAGCAGCCAACCGGGACTAGCAACCGGGGAGCTGTTTTTT. Translating it yields CASSQPGLATGELFF. This chain links TRBV5-1 with TRBJ2-2, with TRBD2 matching over 9 bases. CDR1 and CDR2 (germline): SGHRS, YFSETQ. The CDR3 runs 15 residues. The V gene end was trimmed by 4 bases and the J gene end by 5 bases; junction bases not matched to a gene: 6.

The chain employs TRBV4-1 and TRBJ2-7; D gene ambiguous. Trimming pared 3 bases from V and 2 bases from J, leaving 11 bases between. The CDR3 has 14 residues. Per the germline V gene, CDR1 is MGHRA and CDR2 is YSYEKL. DNA of the CDR3: TGCGCCAGCAGCCATACACACGGAACCTACGAGCAGTACTTC. This gives the protein CASSHTHGTYEQYF.

The CDR3 DNA is TGCAGCGTTTTCGAATGGAGCGGGGGGGCCTCAGATACGCAGTATTTT. Residues: CSVFEWSGGASDTQYF. The rearrangement links TRBV29-1 to TRBJ2-3; 10 bases are shared with TRBD2. In germline, CDR1 is SQVTM, CDR2 ANQGSEA. The CDR3 is 16 residues long. V trimming: 5 bases; J trimming: 4 bases; junction bases outside the gene matches: 12.

This clonotype has more than one count but fewer than ten. The chain joins TRBV7-2 to TRBJ2-7; either TRBD1 or TRBD2 may fit D (5 bases each). Trimming stripped 0 bases from V and 2 bases from J, with 20 bases between. The CDR3 loop spans 18 amino acids. The germline V gene has CDR1 SGHTA and CDR2 FQGNSA. CDR3 amino acids: CASSLAIRTGLSTYEQYF. In DNA, the CDR3 is TGTGCCAGCAGCTTAGCGATCCGGACGGGGCTGTCTACCTACGAGCAGTACTTC.

A note on this clonotype: This may be a read error: a much more frequent sequence differs by one nucleotide. CDR3 sequence reads: CATSSRGTRADNEQFF. CDR3 sequence (DNA): TGTGCCACCAGCAGCCGCGGGACCCGAGCGGACAATGAGCAGTTCTTC. The chain links TRBV15 to TRBJ2-1, with D possibly matching TRBD2 (6 bases). In germline, CDR1 is LNHNV, CDR2 YYDKDF (reference sequence). CDR3 length: 16 residues. V was trimmed by 3 bases and J by 5 bases, leaving 17 bases between them. Full variable domain (rest looked up from reference TRBV15 and TRBJ2-1): DAMVIQNPRYQVTQFGKPVTLSCSQTLNHNVMYWYQQKSSQAPKLLFHYYDKDFNNEADTPDNFQSRRPNTSFCFLDIRSPGLGDTAMYLCATSSRGTRADNEQFFGPGTRLTVL.

The chain is built from TRBV10-3 and TRBJ2-7; D is perhaps TRBD2 (5 bases). The CDR3 is 14 residues long. Looked up from germline, CDR1 is ENHRY and CDR2 is SYGVKD. Trimming shortened V by 7 bases and J by 0 bases, and 13 bases separated the two germline ends. The DNA of the CDR3 is TGTGCCATCAAGCGGTCGGAGAGCTCCTACGAGCAGTACTTC. Residues: CAIKRSESSYEQYF.

In the case of this clonotype: One end of the junction varies from germline; a read error may be responsible. The rearrangement links TRBV4-1 to TRBJ2-7, with 8 nucleotides matching TRBD2. This CDR3 comprises 15 residues. CDR1 and CDR2 from the germline V gene are MGHRA and YSYEKL. The CDR3 DNA reads as TGCGCCGGCAGACCTCTCATAGCGGGGAACTACGAGCAGTACTTC. This translates into CAGRPLIAGNYEQYF.

This clonotype appeared a few times. The chain employs TRBV5-1 and TRBJ1-1, with a weak D call TRBD1 (5 bases). Germline assignment: CDR1 SGHRS and CDR2 YFSETQ. V lost 0 bases and J lost 1, with 13 bases in between. This CDR3 is built from 16 residues. CDR3 region: CASSLGQGRANTEAFF. CDR3 DNA sequence: TGCGCCAGCAGCTTGGGGCAGGGTAGGGCGAACACTGAAGCTTTCTTT.

The gene calls are TRBV2 and TRBJ2-2; D might be TRBD1 or TRBD2, each matching 5 bases. The CDR3 consists of 12 residues. V was clipped by 7 bases and J by 4 bases, with 7 bases between them. Germline V lookup: CDR1 SNHLY, CDR2 FYNNEI. CDR3 in DNA: TGTGCCAGCAATGGGGGCACCGGGGAGCTGTTTTTT. It yields the protein CASNGGTGELFF.

Written as DNA, the CDR3 is TGTGCCAGCAGTTTTTATTCGGTGGATACGCAGTATTTT. The encoded protein is CASSFYSVDTQYF. The rearrangement uses TRBV27 and TRBJ2-3; no clear D gene. Trimming stripped 3 bases from V and 6 bases from J, with 10 bases between. Germline V gene data show CDR1 as MNHEY and CDR2 as SMNVEV (reference sequence). The CDR3 is made up of 13 amino acids.

Only one count was recorded for this clonotype. The V gene is TRBV5-1, the J gene TRBJ2-5; D gene ambiguous. V shed 4 bases and J shed 10 bases, with 11 bases lying between them. This CDR3 has 11 residues. The germline V gene has CDR1 SGHRS and CDR2 YFSETQ. The chain's CDR3 is CASSRSEFQYF. For the CDR3, the DNA is TGCGCCAGCAGCCGGAGCGAATTCCAGTACTTC.

The J gene is TRBJ1-1, the V gene TRBV5-1, with D perhaps matching TRBD1 (5 bases). V lost 0 bases and J lost 3, with 9 bases in between. The CDR3 covers 14 residues. The germline CDR1 and CDR2 sequences are SGHRS and YFSETQ. The CDR3, as DNA: TGCGCCAGCAGCTTGGCCTCGGGGGACACTGAAGCTTTCTTT. This sequence encodes CASSLASGDTEAFF.

This chain connects TRBV7-9 to TRBJ1-1; D not resolved. V was trimmed by 2 bases and J by 8 bases, leaving 12 bases between them. There are 13 residues in the CDR3. Germline V gene data show CDR1 as SEHNR and CDR2 as FQNEAQ (reference sequence). The chain's CDR3 is CASSLTQAQEAFF. CDR3 nucleotides: TGTGCCAGCAGCTTAACCCAGGCCCAGGAAGCTTTCTTT. The variable domain in full, completed from reference TRBV7-9 and TRBJ1-1, reads DTGVSQNPRHKITKRGQNVTFRCDPISEHNRLYWYRQTLGQGPEFLTYFQNEAQLEKSRLLSDRFSAERPKGSFSTLEIQRTEQGDSAMYLCASSLTQAQEAFFGQGTRLTVV.

In its sample, this clonotype was seen a few times. The gene calls are TRBV20-1 and TRBJ2-3; D might be TRBD1 (5 bases). This CDR3 is built from 13 residues. Germline V gives CDR1 DFQATT, CDR2 SNEGSKA (reference sequence). Trimming cost V 5 bases and J 1 base, with 10 bases left between them. The CDR3 loop is CSAQGYGTDTQYF. In nucleotides, the CDR3 is TGCAGTGCTCAGGGTTACGGCACAGATACGCAGTATTTT.

This rearrangement joins TRBV7-2 to TRBJ2-3; 10 nucleotides agree with TRBD2. CDR1 is SGHTA, CDR2 FQGNSA, per germline. This CDR3 is built from 18 residues. The V and J ends lost 2 bases and 5 bases, in that order; junction bases with no gene match: 13. The CDR3 here is CASSLQRGGPRRGDTQYF. CDR3 DNA: TGTGCCAGCAGCTTACAGCGGGGGGGGCCCCGCCGTGGAGATACGCAGTATTTT. Using reference TRBV7-2 and TRBJ2-3 for the parts outside the CDR3, the full variable domain is GAGVSQSPSNKVTEKGKDVELRCDPISGHTALYWYRQSLGQGLEFLIYFQGNSAPDKSGLPSDRFSAERTGGSVSTLTIQRTQQEDSAVYLCASSLQRGGPRRGDTQYFGPGTRLTVL.

This clonotype was detected a few times. This chain connects TRBV7-2 to TRBJ2-1; TRBD2 matches 7 bases. The V segment lost 4 bases and the J segment 1 base; nucleotides outside the gene matches: 4. CDR3 length: 15 amino acids. From germline, CDR1 is SGHTA and CDR2 FQGNSA. CDR3 bases: TGTGCCAGCAGCTCACTAGCGTCGTCCTACAATGAGCAGTTCTTC. This codes for CASSSLASSYNEQFF.

This clonotype was counted only a few times. This chain joins TRBV4-1 and TRBJ1-3; perhaps TRBD1 as D (5 bases). CDR1 MGHRA and CDR2 YSYEKL come from the germline V gene. The V and J ends lost 4 bases and 0 bases respectively, with 13 bases between them. The CDR3 consists of 16 residues. The CDR3 DNA is TGCGCCAGCAGCCGATCGACAGAACTCTCTGGAAACACCATATATTTT. This encodes CASSRSTELSGNTIYF.

This clonotype was observed a handful of times. The chain is built from TRBV10-3 and TRBJ1-5; unclear D gene. CDR3 size: 15 residues. Between the trimmed V and J ends, which lost 0 bases and 3 bases, there was a span of 9 bases. The V gene's germline CDR1 is ENHRY and CDR2 SYGVKD. Here the CDR3 DNA reads TGTGCCATCAGTGAGTCAGGGTCTTACAATCAGCCCCAGCATTTT. Protein: CAISESGSYNQPQHF.